Only a few counts were recorded for the clone carrying this TCR beta chain. From the 5' RACE reads, TCRdb called clonotypes with MiXCR, one entry per CDR3 protein. Counted here are 350,000 to 450,000 distinct CDR3 sequences, 25% to 30% occurring once; the ten biggest clones make up roughly 13%. This CDR3 comprises 14 residues. Per germline, CDR1 LGHDT and CDR2 YNNKEL (reference sequence). The V end lost 3 bases, the J end lost 5 bases, and 14 bases lay between the germline ends. The data stem from a study of T-cell memory formation after mild COVID-19. This chain uses TRBV3-1 with TRBJ2-7, with D possibly being TRBD1 or TRBD2 (7 bases each). This clonotype was sampled from an adult woman who had mild COVID-19 (a few samples of this study predate the infection). Cell type and time point are not known. Sequencing input: PBMCs or a T cell subset sorted from them (not recorded which). The CDR3, as DNA: TGTGCCAGCAGCCAGCAGGGGGGGAGGAACGAGCAGTACTTC. As protein: CASSQQGGRNEQYF.